This entry describes one T cell receptor (beta chain). Its cognate antigen is unknown. Every PCR reaction included synthetic inline CDR3 controls for all V-J pairings. Profiled with immunoSEQ multiplex PCR; TCRdb holds only in-frame clones, not every one. This table has roughly 32,000 clones, around 90% appearing once. CDR3 size: 13 residues. V dropped 3 bases and J dropped 7 bases, with 10 bases sitting between them. Per the germline V gene, CDR1 is MGHDK and CDR2 is SYGVNS. The record originates from a study of multiple sclerosis patients with progressive multifocal leukoencephalopathy. Findings and limits, study-wide: Whether JC virus or general immunocompromise explains the findings remained unclear. Before and during natalizumab, the clones expanded at PML already existed.

The time point denotes: time of PML onset. The chain carries TRBV25-1 and TRBJ2-4, with unresolved D. The receptor was isolated from a middle-aged woman with progressive multifocal leukoencephalopathy. Source: PBMCs, taken from a patient treated with natalizumab. The CDR3 DNA follows: TGTGCCAGCAGTGAGCCCCCCGGGAACATTCAGTACTTC. Its protein product is CASSEPPGNIQYF. The entire variable domain, with the rest obtained from reference TRBV25-1 and TRBJ2-4, is as follows: EADIYQTPRYLVIGTGKKITLECSQTMGHDKMYWYQQDPGMELHLIHYSYGVNSTEKGDLSSESTVSRIRTEHFPLTLESARPSHTSQYLCASSEPPGNIQYFGAGTRLSVL.